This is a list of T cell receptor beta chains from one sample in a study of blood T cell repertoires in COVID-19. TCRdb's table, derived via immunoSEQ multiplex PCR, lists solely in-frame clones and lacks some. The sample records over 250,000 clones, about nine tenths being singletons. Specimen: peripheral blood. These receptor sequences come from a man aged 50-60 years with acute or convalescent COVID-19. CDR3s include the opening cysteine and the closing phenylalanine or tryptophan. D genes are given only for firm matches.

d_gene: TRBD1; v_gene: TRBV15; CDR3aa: CATSRVGAGQGPDTQYF
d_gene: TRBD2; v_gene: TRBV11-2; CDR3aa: CASSLGTSGSASTDTQYF
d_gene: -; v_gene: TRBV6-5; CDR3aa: CASSYSSPLNTGELFF
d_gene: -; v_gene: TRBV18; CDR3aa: CASPGGASGANVLTF
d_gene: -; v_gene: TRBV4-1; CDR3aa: CASSQQGEVGELFF
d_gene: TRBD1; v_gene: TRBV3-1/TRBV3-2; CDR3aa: CASSRRDSEAFF
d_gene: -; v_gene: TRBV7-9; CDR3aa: CASSLETAEAFF
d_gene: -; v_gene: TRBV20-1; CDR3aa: CSASSGPRRNQPQHF
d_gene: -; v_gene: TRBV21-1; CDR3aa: CASSKARTRETQYF
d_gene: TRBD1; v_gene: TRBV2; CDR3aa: CASSGQGSFTYEQYF
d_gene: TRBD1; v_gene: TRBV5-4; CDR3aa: CASSLLGQGSGELFF
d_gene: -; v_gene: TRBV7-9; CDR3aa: CASSFSRDQPQHF
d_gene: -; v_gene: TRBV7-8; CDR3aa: CASSLPWGLNTGELFF
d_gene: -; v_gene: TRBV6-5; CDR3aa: CASSLRQVRPPLHF
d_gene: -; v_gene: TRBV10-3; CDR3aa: CAISASGDYNEQFF
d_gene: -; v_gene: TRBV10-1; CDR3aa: CAGYPGGTEAFF
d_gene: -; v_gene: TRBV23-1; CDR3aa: CASSQPQGRHYNEQFF
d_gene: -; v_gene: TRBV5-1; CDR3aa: CASSLMTGYGYTF
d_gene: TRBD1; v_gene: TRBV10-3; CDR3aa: CAISEDRAAYGYTF
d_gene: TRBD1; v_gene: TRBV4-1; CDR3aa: CASSQLDRAPGNTIYF
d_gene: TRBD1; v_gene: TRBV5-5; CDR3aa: CASSLAGQGVYEQYF
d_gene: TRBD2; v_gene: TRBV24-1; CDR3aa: CATSEGGDQETQYF
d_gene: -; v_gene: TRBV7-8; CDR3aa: CASSFGQGHGQPQHF
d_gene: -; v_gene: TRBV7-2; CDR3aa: CASSWASGSGANVLTF
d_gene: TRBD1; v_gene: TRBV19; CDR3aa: CASSTLKGAQGYTF
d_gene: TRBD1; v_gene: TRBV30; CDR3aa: CAWSVPQGAIGNTIYF
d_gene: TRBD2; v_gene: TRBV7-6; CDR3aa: CASSLDWRGSYEQYF